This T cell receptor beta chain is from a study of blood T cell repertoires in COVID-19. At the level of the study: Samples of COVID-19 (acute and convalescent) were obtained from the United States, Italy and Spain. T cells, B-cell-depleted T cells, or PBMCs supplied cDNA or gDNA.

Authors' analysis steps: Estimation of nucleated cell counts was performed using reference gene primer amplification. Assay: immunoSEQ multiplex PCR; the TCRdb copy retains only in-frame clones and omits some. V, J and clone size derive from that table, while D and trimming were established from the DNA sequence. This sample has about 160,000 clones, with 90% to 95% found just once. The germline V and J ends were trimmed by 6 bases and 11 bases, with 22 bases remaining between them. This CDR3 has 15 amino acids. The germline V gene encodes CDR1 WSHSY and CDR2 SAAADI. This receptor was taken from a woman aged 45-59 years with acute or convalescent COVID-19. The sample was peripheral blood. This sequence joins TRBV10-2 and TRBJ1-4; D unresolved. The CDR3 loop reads CASSLGGQDLTKLFF. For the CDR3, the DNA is TGCGCCAGCAGCCTGGGCGGGCAGGACCTTACGAAACTGTTTTTT.